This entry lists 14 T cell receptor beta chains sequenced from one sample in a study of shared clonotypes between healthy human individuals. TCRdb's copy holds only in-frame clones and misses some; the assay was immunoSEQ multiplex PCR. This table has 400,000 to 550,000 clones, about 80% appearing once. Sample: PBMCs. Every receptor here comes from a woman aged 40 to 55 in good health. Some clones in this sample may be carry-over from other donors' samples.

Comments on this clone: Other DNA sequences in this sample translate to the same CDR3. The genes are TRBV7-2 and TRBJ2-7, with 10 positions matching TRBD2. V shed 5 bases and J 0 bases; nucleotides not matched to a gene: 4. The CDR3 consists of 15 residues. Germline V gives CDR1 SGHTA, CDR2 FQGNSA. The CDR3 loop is CASSASSGSSYEQYF. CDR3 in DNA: TGTGCCAGCAGCGCATCTAGCGGGAGCTCCTACGAGCAGTACTTC. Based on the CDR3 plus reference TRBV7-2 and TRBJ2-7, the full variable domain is GAGVSQSPSNKVTEKGKDVELRCDPISGHTALYWYRQSLGQGLEFLIYFQGNSAPDKSGLPSDRFSAERTGGSVSTLTIQRTQQEDSAVYLCASSASSGSSYEQYFGPGTRLTVT.

As DNA, the CDR3 is TGCAGCGTTGTAGCAGCGGTGAACACCGGGGAGCTGTTTTTT. The encoded protein is CSVVAAVNTGELFF. The chain has TRBV29-1 and TRBJ2-2; possibly TRBD2 for D (5 bases). The length of the CDR3 is 14 residues. CDR1 is SQVTM, CDR2 ANQGSEA, per germline. V lost 4 bases and J lost 1, with 10 bases in between.

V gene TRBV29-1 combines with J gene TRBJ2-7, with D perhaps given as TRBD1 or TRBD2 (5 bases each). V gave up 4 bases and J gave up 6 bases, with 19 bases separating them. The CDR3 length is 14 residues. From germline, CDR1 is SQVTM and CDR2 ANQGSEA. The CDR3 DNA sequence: TGCAGCGTTGTAGGTGGGGACCGGTTATCCGAGCAGTACTTC. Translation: CSVVGGDRLSEQYF.

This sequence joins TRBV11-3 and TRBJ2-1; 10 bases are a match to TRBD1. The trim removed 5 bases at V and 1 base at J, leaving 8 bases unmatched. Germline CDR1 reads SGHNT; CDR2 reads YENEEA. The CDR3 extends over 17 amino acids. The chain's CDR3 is CASSRAGTGVSYNEQFF. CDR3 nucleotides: TGTGCCAGCAGCCGAGCCGGGACAGGGGTTTCCTACAATGAGCAGTTCTTC.

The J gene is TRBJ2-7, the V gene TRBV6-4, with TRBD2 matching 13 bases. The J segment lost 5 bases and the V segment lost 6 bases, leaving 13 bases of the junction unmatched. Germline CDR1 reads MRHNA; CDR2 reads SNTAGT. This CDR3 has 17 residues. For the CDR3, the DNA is TGTGCCAGCAGCCTACGGCCACTAGCGGGAGGGTTCCACGAGCAGTACTTC. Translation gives CASSLRPLAGGFHEQYF.

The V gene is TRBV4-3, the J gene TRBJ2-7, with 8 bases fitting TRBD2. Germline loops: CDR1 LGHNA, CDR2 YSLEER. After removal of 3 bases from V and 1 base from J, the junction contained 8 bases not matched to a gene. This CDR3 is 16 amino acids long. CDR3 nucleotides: TGCGCCAGCAGCCAGTCACTAGCGGATTTATCCTACGAGCAGTACTTC. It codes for CASSQSLADLSYEQYF.

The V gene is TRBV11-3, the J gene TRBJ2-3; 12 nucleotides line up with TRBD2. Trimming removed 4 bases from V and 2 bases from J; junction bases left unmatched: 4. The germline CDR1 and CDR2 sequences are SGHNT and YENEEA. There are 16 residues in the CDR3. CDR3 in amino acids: CASSSGLAGHTDTQYF. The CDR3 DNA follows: TGTGCCAGCAGCTCGGGACTAGCGGGTCACACAGATACGCAGTATTTT. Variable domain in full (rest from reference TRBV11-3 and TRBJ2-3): EAGVVQSPRYKIIEKKQPVAFWCNPISGHNTLYWYLQNLGQGPELLIRYENEEAVDDSQLPKDRFSAERLKGVDSTLKIQPAELGDSAVYLCASSSGLAGHTDTQYFGPGTRLTVL.

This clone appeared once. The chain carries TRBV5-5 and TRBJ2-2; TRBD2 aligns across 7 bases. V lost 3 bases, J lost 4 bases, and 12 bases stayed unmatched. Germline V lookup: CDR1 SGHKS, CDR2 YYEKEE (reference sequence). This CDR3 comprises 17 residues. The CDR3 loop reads CASSSQGAGVTTGELFF. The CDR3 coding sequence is TGTGCCAGCAGCTCTCAAGGGGCGGGAGTTACCACCGGGGAGCTGTTTTTT.

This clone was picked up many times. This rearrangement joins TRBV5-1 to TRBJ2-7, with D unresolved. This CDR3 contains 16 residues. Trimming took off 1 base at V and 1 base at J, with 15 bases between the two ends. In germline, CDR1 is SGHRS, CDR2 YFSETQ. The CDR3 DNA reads TGCGCCAGCAGCTTGTGGTTTTCTCAAGGTTCCTACGAGCAGTACTTC. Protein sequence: CASSLWFSQGSYEQYF.

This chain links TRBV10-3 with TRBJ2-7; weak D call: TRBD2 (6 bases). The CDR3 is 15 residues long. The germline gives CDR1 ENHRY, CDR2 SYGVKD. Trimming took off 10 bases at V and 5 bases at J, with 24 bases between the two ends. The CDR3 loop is CATGGGFSSRNEQYF. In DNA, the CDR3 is TGTGCCACCGGGGGTGGGTTCTCATCTCGGAACGAGCAGTACTTC.

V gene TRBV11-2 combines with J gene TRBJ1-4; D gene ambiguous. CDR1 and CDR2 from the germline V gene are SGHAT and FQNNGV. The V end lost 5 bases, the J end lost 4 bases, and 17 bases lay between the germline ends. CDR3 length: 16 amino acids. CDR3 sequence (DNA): TGTGCCAGCAGCCAACTTTGGTCCGGGCTTAATGAAAAACTGTTTTTT. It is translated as CASSQLWSGLNEKLFF.

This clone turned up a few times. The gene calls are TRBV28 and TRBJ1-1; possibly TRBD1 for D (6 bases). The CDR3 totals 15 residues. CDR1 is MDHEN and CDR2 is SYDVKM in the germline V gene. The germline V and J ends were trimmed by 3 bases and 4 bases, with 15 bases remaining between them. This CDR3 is CASSFRGWGSTEAFF. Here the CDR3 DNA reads TGTGCCAGCAGTTTCAGGGGATGGGGCAGCACTGAAGCTTTCTTT.

The CDR3 DNA is TGTGCCAGCTCGGCGATCACAGATACGCAGTATTTT. Its protein is CASSAITDTQYF. The chain carries TRBV18 and TRBJ2-3; D gene unclear. Germline V lookup: CDR1 KGHSH, CDR2 LQKENI. Trimming left V 6 bases short and J 2 bases short, with 6 bases between. The CDR3 has 12 amino acids.

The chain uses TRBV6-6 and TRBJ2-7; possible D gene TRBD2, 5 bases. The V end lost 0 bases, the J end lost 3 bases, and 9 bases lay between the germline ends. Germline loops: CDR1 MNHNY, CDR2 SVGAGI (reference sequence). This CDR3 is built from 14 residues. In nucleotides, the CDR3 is TGTGCCAGCAGTTACTCGGGGAGCTACTACGAGCAGTACTTC. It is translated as CASSYSGSYYEQYF.